The entry below describes one TCR beta chain. It lacks a known antigen. Base-call qualities are not available, and no considerably larger clone is one nucleotide away. The immunoSEQ Assay, a bias-controlled multiplex PCR, was used to amplify TCRbeta CDR3 regions from genomic DNA. The study's processing was this. Within the assay, amplification of reference gene primers was used to estimate how many nucleated cells each sample contained. To quantify the absolute abundance of each unique TCRbeta CDR3 rearrangement, sequence reads were collapsed and filtered. Productive Simpson clonality was computed per sample as the square root of Simpson's diversity index over productive rearrangements. TCRdb provides this immuneACCESS table in a form limited to in-frame rearrangements. Some clones are lacking; in checked studies, under half of them reflect an unresolved V gene, and why the rest are absent is not known. V and J calls and clone size follow that table, whereas D and trimming were derived from the DNA. Recorded for this sample are some 16,000 clones; 86% of them occurred a single time. Roughly 52% of the sample goes to the ten largest clones.

This sample is part of a study of blood T cell repertoires in COVID-19 (dated by TCRdb to the early 2020s). Describing the broader study: Collaborator samples came from the United States, Italy and Spain and covered acute and convalescent phases of COVID-19. Where available, HLA class I and class II types were taken from metadata supplied by the sample provider and were not determined by assay-based typing. Samples were obtained from the ongoing ImmuneRACE study (first 160 participants) and from over 1,000 subjects provided by 6 global collaborators. A de-identified subject ID, COVID-19 status, age in years and sex were almost always included in the sample metadata. A freely available public database, intended as a resource for researchers studying the immune response to SARS-CoV-2, is where the repertoires were released. The material from the prospective study consisted of cDNA or gDNA derived from T cells, B-cell-depleted T cells, or PBMCs. Subjects who had been exposed to COVID-19, were actively infected with it, or had recovered from it provided the deeply sampled blood TCRbeta repertoires that made up the dataset.

The paper's findings and limits, for the study overall: The quantity of clinical and demographic metadata differed by source and by participant and was supplied without curation.

The collaborating institutions used their own protocols to collect whole blood in K2EDTA tubes. For TCRbeta analysis, collaborators shipped samples as frozen whole blood, isolated PBMCs, or DNA extracted from either of those sample types. Sample: peripheral blood. The receptor was isolated from a man between 60 and 70 years old with acute or convalescent COVID-19.

The CDR3 corresponds to CASNQGGRLQTQYF. The sequenced DNA: TGTGCCAGCAACCAGGGAGGGAGGTTGCAGACCCAGTACTTC. The chain uses TRBV6-5 and TRBJ2-5; TRBD2 agrees with 7 junctional bases. CDR1 and CDR2 are read off the germline V gene as MNHEY and SVGAGI. V is cut back by 7 bases and J by 6 bases, with 11 bases in the junction unmatched. CDR3 length: 14 amino acids, cysteine to phenylalanine. Kept here is only the CDR3 DNA, which spans 42 bases and is read in frame from base 1.